This T cell receptor (beta chain) was identified in a study of blood T cells in healthy people across ages. On the study more broadly: Every two T cells gave about one barcoded beta molecule via template switching.

Drawing of peripheral blood yielded about 9.8 milliliters from each donor. With a J-beta primer mix and a sample-barcoded 5' primer, a second PCR ran 7 to 11 cycles. TCRdb re-analysed the 5' RACE reads in MiXCR, keeping a single row per CDR3 protein. This sample carries over 1.5 million distinct CDR3 sequences, around half of them seen once, and the ten largest clones take less than 2.5%. Regarding the study as a whole: Unsorted PBMC material precluded a definitive naive versus antigen-experienced comparison.

As regards this clonotype: Antigen: not known. This may stem from a read error, because a much larger clone lies one nucleotide away.

CDR3 length equals 12 residues. The germline gives CDR1 MGHDK, CDR2 SYGVNS. This TCR was recovered from a woman between 40 and 50 years old in good health. This rearrangement joins TRBV25-1 to TRBJ2-7, with D hard to call. Material: blood. The CDR3 spells CASSDPTYGQYF. The CDR3, as DNA: TGTGCCAGCAGTGATCCCACCTACGGGCAGTACTTC.